Listed below are T cell receptor beta chains from one sample, sequenced in a study of blood T cell repertoires in COVID-19. TCRdb's table, derived via immunoSEQ multiplex PCR, lists solely in-frame clones and lacks some. Seen here are 200,000 to 250,000 clones, just under 90% observed once, and the top ten hold 0.87%. The source material was PBMCs or T cells enriched from blood (not recorded which). The receptors stem from a man between 45 and 60 years old who had been exposed to COVID-19. CDR3s include the opening cysteine and the closing phenylalanine or tryptophan. The order of the fields is CDR3 protein, CDR3 DNA, D gene, J gene, V gene, CDR3 length, clone size. D genes are given only for firm matches. Only some rows state a clone size, as once, few, many or a class for expanded clones.

cdr3_aa: CSESGVCAEAFF
cdr3_nt: TGCAGCGAATCAGGGGTGTGCGCTGAAGCTTTCTTT
d_call: .
j_call: TRBJ1-1
v_call: TRBV29-1
cdr3_length: 12
clone_size: .

cdr3_aa: CASSLEQMTSYEQYF
cdr3_nt: TGTGCCAGCAGCTTGGAACAGATGACCTCCTACGAGCAGTACTTC
d_call: .
j_call: TRBJ2-7
v_call: TRBV5-5
cdr3_length: 15
clone_size: .

cdr3_aa: CASSGLAGFPNEQFF
cdr3_nt: TGTGCCAGTTCGGGCCTAGCGGGATTCCCCAATGAGCAGTTCTTC
d_call: TRBD2
j_call: TRBJ2-1
v_call: TRBV19
cdr3_length: 15
clone_size: .

cdr3_aa: CASSQIQGDLETQYF
cdr3_nt: TGTGCCAGCTCACAAATACAGGGGGACCTAGAGACCCAGTACTTC
d_call: TRBD1
j_call: TRBJ2-5
v_call: TRBV18
cdr3_length: 15
clone_size: .

cdr3_aa: CASSQRQGTGELFF
cdr3_nt: TGTGCCAGCAGTCAACGACAGGGCACCGGGGAGCTGTTTTTT
d_call: TRBD1
j_call: TRBJ2-2
v_call: TRBV6-5
cdr3_length: 14
clone_size: .

cdr3_aa: CASSTPGQGLGANVLTF
cdr3_nt: TGTGCCAGCAGTACCCCGGGACAGGGTCTGGGGGCCAACGTCCTGACTTTC
d_call: TRBD1
j_call: TRBJ2-6
v_call: TRBV28
cdr3_length: 17
clone_size: .

cdr3_aa: CASSLEPAGPGNQPQHF
cdr3_nt: TGCGCCAGCAGCTTGGAACCGGCAGGCCCTGGCAATCAGCCCCAGCATTTT
d_call: .
j_call: TRBJ1-5
v_call: TRBV5-1
cdr3_length: 17
clone_size: .

cdr3_aa: CAWSKQLFNEKLFF
cdr3_nt: TGTGCCTGGAGCAAACAGCTCTTTAATGAAAAACTGTTTTTT
d_call: .
j_call: TRBJ1-4
v_call: TRBV30
cdr3_length: 14
clone_size: .

cdr3_aa: CASSLLDQETQYF
cdr3_nt: TGCGCCAGCAGCTTACTAGACCAAGAGACCCAGTACTTC
d_call: .
j_call: TRBJ2-5
v_call: TRBV5-1
cdr3_length: 13
clone_size: .

cdr3_aa: CASSPLYSQGSTGELFF
cdr3_nt: TGTGCCAGCTCACCTTTGTACTCGCAGGGATCCACCGGGGAGCTGTTTTTT
d_call: .
j_call: TRBJ2-2
v_call: TRBV18
cdr3_length: 17
clone_size: .

cdr3_aa: CASRPDRVIEAFF
cdr3_nt: TGTGCCAGCAGGCCGGACAGGGTGATTGAAGCTTTCTTT
d_call: TRBD1
j_call: TRBJ1-1
v_call: TRBV2
cdr3_length: 13
clone_size: .

cdr3_aa: CASSAGTYSNQPQHF
cdr3_nt: TGTGCCAGCTCGGCGGGGACGTATAGCAATCAGCCCCAGCATTTT
d_call: .
j_call: TRBJ1-5
v_call: TRBV9
cdr3_length: 15
clone_size: .

cdr3_aa: CASSGVQGANTEAFF
cdr3_nt: TGTGCCAGCAGTGGGGTACAGGGGGCGAACACTGAAGCTTTCTTT
d_call: TRBD1
j_call: TRBJ1-1
v_call: TRBV27
cdr3_length: 15
clone_size: .

cdr3_aa: CASSLDGEKLFF
cdr3_nt: TGTGCCAGCAGCTTGGACGGGGAAAAACTGTTTTTT
d_call: .
j_call: TRBJ1-4
v_call: TRBV5-8
cdr3_length: 12
clone_size: few

cdr3_aa: CASSDRTVRGNTIYF
cdr3_nt: TGTGCCAGCAGCGATAGGACAGTGCGGGGAAACACCATATATTTT
d_call: .
j_call: TRBJ1-3
v_call: TRBV2
cdr3_length: 15
clone_size: .

cdr3_aa: CASSTLGQGVSNQPQHF
cdr3_nt: TGTGCCAGCAGTACCCTAGGACAGGGGGTAAGCAATCAGCCCCAGCATTTT
d_call: TRBD1
j_call: TRBJ1-5
v_call: TRBV28
cdr3_length: 17
clone_size: .

cdr3_aa: CASSQGYGDNEQFF
cdr3_nt: TGTGCCAGCAGCCAAGGATACGGGGACAATGAGCAGTTCTTC
d_call: .
j_call: TRBJ2-1
v_call: TRBV7-3
cdr3_length: 14
clone_size: once

cdr3_aa: CASFPGTGVSGNTIYF
cdr3_nt: TGTGCCAGCTTCCCCGGGACAGGGGTCTCTGGAAACACCATATATTTT
d_call: TRBD1
j_call: TRBJ1-3
v_call: TRBV2
cdr3_length: 16
clone_size: .

cdr3_aa: CASSLIQENGKLFF
cdr3_nt: TGCGCCAGCAGCTTGATACAGGAAAATGGAAAACTGTTTTTT
d_call: .
j_call: TRBJ1-4
v_call: TRBV5-1
cdr3_length: 14
clone_size: .

cdr3_aa: CASSFGTSGRFGNEQFF
cdr3_nt: TGTGCCAGCAGCTTCGGGACTAGCGGGAGGTTCGGGAATGAGCAGTTCTTC
d_call: TRBD2
j_call: TRBJ2-1
v_call: TRBV7-8
cdr3_length: 17
clone_size: .

cdr3_aa: CASSQRGISYNEQFF
cdr3_nt: TGTGCCAGCAGCCAAAGAGGAATTTCCTACAATGAGCAGTTCTTC
d_call: .
j_call: TRBJ2-1
v_call: TRBV7-9
cdr3_length: 15
clone_size: .

cdr3_aa: CASSVTSFSYNEQFF
cdr3_nt: TGTGCCAGCAGCGTTACTAGCTTCTCCTACAATGAGCAGTTCTTC
d_call: .
j_call: TRBJ2-1
v_call: TRBV9
cdr3_length: 15
clone_size: .

cdr3_aa: CATSIYGQEKLFF
cdr3_nt: TGTGCCACCAGCATATATGGACAGGAAAAACTGTTTTTT
d_call: .
j_call: TRBJ1-4
v_call: TRBV15
cdr3_length: 13
clone_size: .

cdr3_aa: CATKEVGGGYTF
cdr3_nt: TGTGCCACCAAAGAAGTCGGGGGGGGCTACACCTTC
d_call: .
j_call: TRBJ1-2
v_call: TRBV27
cdr3_length: 12
clone_size: .

cdr3_aa: CASSAGGPGVNEKLFF
cdr3_nt: TGTGCCAGCAGCGCAGGGGGGCCGGGGGTTAATGAAAAACTGTTTTTT
d_call: TRBD1
j_call: TRBJ1-4
v_call: TRBV9
cdr3_length: 16
clone_size: .

cdr3_aa: CSGGRGDAPVF
cdr3_nt: TGCAGCGGTGGGAGGGGGGATGCCCCGGTCTTC
d_call: .
j_call: TRBJ2-1
v_call: TRBV20-1
cdr3_length: 11
clone_size: .

cdr3_aa: CASSPRVRQGSYNEQFF
cdr3_nt: TGTGCCAGCAGCCCCCGCGTGAGACAGGGCTCCTACAATGAGCAGTTCTTC
d_call: TRBD1
j_call: TRBJ2-1
v_call: TRBV7-2
cdr3_length: 17
clone_size: once

cdr3_aa: CASSPTGTSNSPLHF
cdr3_nt: TGCGCCAGCAGCCCAACCGGGACAAGTAATTCACCCCTCCACTTT
d_call: .
j_call: TRBJ1-6
v_call: TRBV4-1
cdr3_length: 15
clone_size: few

cdr3_aa: CASGSLDSPLHF
cdr3_nt: TGTGCCAGCGGGAGCCTAGATTCACCCCTCCACTTT
d_call: .
j_call: TRBJ1-6
v_call: TRBV28
cdr3_length: 12
clone_size: .

cdr3_aa: CASSPRQFGELFF
cdr3_nt: TGTGCCAGCAGCCCGCGACAATTCGGGGAGCTGTTTTTT
d_call: .
j_call: TRBJ2-2
v_call: TRBV11-2
cdr3_length: 13
clone_size: .

cdr3_aa: CASSLATVITDTQYF
cdr3_nt: TGTGCCAGCAGCTTAGCTACGGTGATCACAGATACGCAGTATTTT
d_call: .
j_call: TRBJ2-3
v_call: TRBV7-9
cdr3_length: 15
clone_size: .

cdr3_aa: CASSLQDYGYTF
cdr3_nt: TGTGCCAGCAGTTTACAGGACTATGGCTACACCTTC
d_call: .
j_call: TRBJ1-2
v_call: TRBV28
cdr3_length: 12
clone_size: once

cdr3_aa: CASSHGDGELFF
cdr3_nt: TGTGCCAGCAGTCACGGGGACGGGGAGCTGTTTTTT
d_call: .
j_call: TRBJ2-2
v_call: TRBV6-4
cdr3_length: 12
clone_size: .

cdr3_aa: CASSGEQGREVYYGYTF
cdr3_nt: TGTGCCAGCAGTGGGGAGCAAGGGAGGGAGGTATACTATGGCTACACCTTC
d_call: .
j_call: TRBJ1-2
v_call: TRBV28
cdr3_length: 17
clone_size: .

cdr3_aa: CASSYYDRGYEQYF
cdr3_nt: TGTGCCAGCAGTTATTACGACAGGGGGTACGAGCAGTACTTC
d_call: TRBD1
j_call: TRBJ2-7
v_call: TRBV6-6
cdr3_length: 14
clone_size: many

cdr3_aa: CASSFGDRAEYGYTF
cdr3_nt: TGCGCCAGCAGCTTCGGAGACAGGGCTGAATATGGCTACACCTTC
d_call: TRBD1
j_call: TRBJ1-2
v_call: TRBV5-1
cdr3_length: 15
clone_size: .

cdr3_aa: CASSSLAGETGELFF
cdr3_nt: TGCGCCAGCAGCTCATTAGCGGGAGAAACCGGGGAGCTGTTTTTT
d_call: TRBD2
j_call: TRBJ2-2
v_call: TRBV5-1
cdr3_length: 15
clone_size: .

cdr3_aa: CASSTDSYSNQPQHF
cdr3_nt: TGTGCCAGCAGCACAGATAGTTATAGCAATCAGCCCCAGCATTTT
d_call: .
j_call: TRBJ1-5
v_call: TRBV27
cdr3_length: 15
clone_size: .

cdr3_aa: CASSPGQGYIQYF
cdr3_nt: TGTGCCAGCAGCCCAGGACAGGGATACATTCAGTACTTC
d_call: TRBD1
j_call: TRBJ2-4
v_call: TRBV5-4
cdr3_length: 13
clone_size: .

cdr3_aa: CASSLGRSSQETQYF
cdr3_nt: TGTGCCAGCAGCTTGGGTCGTTCGTCCCAAGAGACCCAGTACTTC
d_call: .
j_call: TRBJ2-5
v_call: TRBV5-4
cdr3_length: 15
clone_size: .

cdr3_aa: CATSDPTGDSNQPQHF
cdr3_nt: TGTGCCACCAGTGATCCGACAGGGGATAGCAATCAGCCCCAGCATTTT
d_call: TRBD1
j_call: TRBJ1-5
v_call: TRBV24-1
cdr3_length: 16
clone_size: .

cdr3_aa: CASSPVNWAPNYGYTF
cdr3_nt: TGTGCCAGCAGCCCCGTGAACTGGGCCCCTAACTATGGCTACACCTTC
d_call: .
j_call: TRBJ1-2
v_call: TRBV11-2
cdr3_length: 16
clone_size: .

cdr3_aa: CASTGGGDEKLFF
cdr3_nt: TGCGCCAGCACCGGGGGAGGGGATGAAAAACTGTTTTTT
d_call: .
j_call: TRBJ1-4
v_call: TRBV10-2
cdr3_length: 13
clone_size: few

cdr3_aa: CASSPRWAAGEKLFF
cdr3_nt: TGTGCCAGCAGCCCTAGGTGGGCAGCGGGTGAAAAACTGTTTTTT
d_call: .
j_call: TRBJ1-4
v_call: TRBV11-3
cdr3_length: 15
clone_size: .

cdr3_aa: CASGGGRGFQPQHF
cdr3_nt: TGTGCCAGCGGGGGTGGCAGGGGATTTCAGCCCCAGCATTTT
d_call: .
j_call: TRBJ1-5
v_call: TRBV28
cdr3_length: 14
clone_size: .

cdr3_aa: CASSVLSRSRGYGYTF
cdr3_nt: TGTGCCAGCAGCGTACTCTCCAGATCTCGGGGCTATGGCTACACCTTC
d_call: .
j_call: TRBJ1-2
v_call: TRBV9
cdr3_length: 16
clone_size: .

cdr3_aa: CATRGTVGESDTQYF
cdr3_nt: TGTGCCACCAGAGGGACTGTGGGGGAGTCAGATACGCAGTATTTT
d_call: .
j_call: TRBJ2-3
v_call: TRBV24-1
cdr3_length: 15
clone_size: .

cdr3_aa: CASSQDLRLSYNSPLHF
cdr3_nt: TGTGCCAGCAGCCAAGATCTGAGGTTGTCCTATAATTCACCCCTCCACTTT
d_call: .
j_call: TRBJ1-6
v_call: TRBV4-2
cdr3_length: 17
clone_size: .

cdr3_aa: CASRDSGSWYNEQFF
cdr3_nt: TGTGCCAGCAGGGATAGCGGGAGTTGGTACAATGAGCAGTTCTTC
d_call: TRBD2
j_call: TRBJ2-1
v_call: TRBV2
cdr3_length: 15
clone_size: few

cdr3_aa: CATRGQKETQYF
cdr3_nt: TGTGCCACCAGGGGACAGAAAGAGACCCAGTACTTC
d_call: TRBD1
j_call: TRBJ2-5
v_call: TRBV24-1
cdr3_length: 12
clone_size: .

cdr3_aa: CASSRTLLSYNEQFF
cdr3_nt: TGTGCCAGCAGCCGAACCCTACTGTCCTACAATGAGCAGTTCTTC
d_call: .
j_call: TRBJ2-1
v_call: TRBV7-3
cdr3_length: 15
clone_size: .

cdr3_aa: CASSQGIAGGLYNEQFF
cdr3_nt: TGTGCCAGCAGTCAGGGGATAGCGGGGGGACTATACAATGAGCAGTTCTTC
d_call: TRBD2
j_call: TRBJ2-1
v_call: TRBV6-6
cdr3_length: 17
clone_size: few

cdr3_aa: CASSRDKTDQPQHF
cdr3_nt: TGTGCCAGTAGTCGAGATAAAACCGATCAGCCCCAGCATTTT
d_call: .
j_call: TRBJ1-5
v_call: TRBV19
cdr3_length: 14
clone_size: .

cdr3_aa: CASSEIRTTTYGYTF
cdr3_nt: TGTGCCAGCAGTGAAATCAGGACAACCACCTATGGCTACACCTTC
d_call: .
j_call: TRBJ1-2
v_call: TRBV2
cdr3_length: 15
clone_size: .